A selection of T cell receptor beta chains follows, all from one sample in a study of molecular identifiers for immune sequencing clone quantification. TCRdb redid the calling of the PCR reads with MiXCR, one entry per CDR3 protein. The profile shows about 640,000 distinct CDR3 sequences, 20% of them singletons. The sample comprised naive CD8+ T cells from blood, with Jurkat cell RNA spiked in. These receptors all come from a human donor in good health. Some libraries in this study had Jurkat cell RNA spiked in. Both conserved end residues are part of each CDR3. The order of the fields is J gene, clone size, D gene, V gene, CDR3 protein, CDR3 DNA. D genes are given only for firm matches. A row's size may be missing; if present it is once, few, many or a size class.

J: TRBJ2-6
size: many
D: TRBD1
V: TRBV5-6
CDR3: CASSRTGFSGANVLTF
DNA: TGTGCCAGCAGCAGGACAGGCTTCTCTGGGGCCAACGTCCTGACTTTC

J: TRBJ1-1
size: -
D: TRBD1
V: TRBV6-2/TRBV6-3
CDR3: CASSYGVWQGGLNTEAFF
DNA: TGTGCCAGCAGTTACGGAGTGTGGCAGGGGGGCTTGAACACTGAAGCTTTCTTT

J: TRBJ2-1
size: -
D: TRBD1
V: TRBV28
CDR3: CASSPTTGIYNEQFF
DNA: TGTGCCAGCAGCCCCACGACAGGGATCTACAATGAGCAGTTCTTC

J: TRBJ2-3
size: many
D: -
V: TRBV20-1
CDR3: CSAREGITDTQYF
DNA: TGCAGTGCTAGAGAGGGTATCACAGATACGCAGTATTTT

J: TRBJ2-7
size: -
D: TRBD1
V: TRBV6-5
CDR3: CASSYSGDRAYEQYF
DNA: TGTGCCAGCAGTTACTCGGGGGACAGGGCCTACGAGCAGTACTTC

J: TRBJ2-5
size: -
D: -
V: TRBV6-6
CDR3: CASDDSGQPQETQYF
DNA: TGTGCCAGCGATGATAGCGGACAGCCCCAAGAGACCCAGTACTTC

J: TRBJ1-3
size: -
D: TRBD1
V: TRBV27
CDR3: CASSFQGAGGNTIYF
DNA: TGTGCCAGCAGTTTCCAGGGGGCGGGTGGAAACACCATATATTTT

J: TRBJ2-1
size: few
D: TRBD2
V: TRBV7-3
CDR3: CASSLLGGLAGNEQFF
DNA: TGTGCCAGCAGCTTATTGGGGGGACTAGCGGGGAATGAGCAGTTCTTC

J: TRBJ2-5
size: many
D: -
V: TRBV29-1
CDR3: CSSKGAFSQETQYF
DNA: TGCAGCTCAAAAGGGGCATTCAGCCAAGAGACCCAGTACTTC

J: TRBJ2-3
size: many
D: -
V: TRBV12-3/TRBV12-4
CDR3: CASSSTETDTQYF
DNA: TGTGCCAGCAGTTCAACTGAAACAGATACGCAGTATTTT

J: TRBJ2-7
size: many
D: -
V: TRBV4-1
CDR3: CASSQRFGQNYEQYF
DNA: TGCGCCAGCAGCCAACGATTTGGACAGAACTACGAGCAGTACTTC

J: TRBJ2-7
size: many
D: TRBD1
V: TRBV6-5
CDR3: CASSYSLRDRGYEQYF
DNA: TGTGCCAGCAGTTACTCCCTCCGGGACAGGGGCTACGAGCAGTACTTC

J: TRBJ1-1
size: many
D: -
V: TRBV4-1
CDR3: CASSQLTGPSMNTEAFF
DNA: TGCGCCAGCAGCCAATTGACAGGACCCTCCATGAACACTGAAGCTTTCTTT

J: TRBJ2-3
size: many
D: -
V: TRBV7-9
CDR3: CASSPKQGFGTDTQYF
DNA: TGTGCCAGCAGCCCGAAGCAGGGCTTTGGAACAGATACGCAGTATTTT

J: TRBJ2-7
size: -
D: TRBD2
V: TRBV10-3
CDR3: CAISESGGIYEQYF
DNA: TGTGCCATCAGTGAGTCCGGGGGGATCTACGAGCAGTACTTC

J: TRBJ2-3
size: many
D: -
V: TRBV9
CDR3: CASSARTLQPLTDTQYF
DNA: TGTGCCAGCAGCGCCAGGACGCTTCAACCCCTCACAGATACGCAGTATTTT

J: TRBJ2-1
size: few
D: TRBD2
V: TRBV11-2
CDR3: CASSFSLAGGANEQFF
DNA: TGTGCCAGCAGCTTCTCGCTAGCGGGAGGTGCCAATGAGCAGTTCTTC

J: TRBJ2-2
size: few
D: -
V: TRBV19
CDR3: CASSIISGVGTGELFF
DNA: TGTGCCAGTAGTATTATATCGGGGGTAGGCACCGGGGAGCTGTTTTTT

J: TRBJ2-3
size: -
D: -
V: TRBV7-9
CDR3: CASSLSDRDTQYF
DNA: TGTGCCAGCAGCTTAAGTGACAGAGATACGCAGTATTTT

J: TRBJ2-5
size: many
D: TRBD1
V: TRBV12-3/TRBV12-4
CDR3: CASSSTGGQETQYF
DNA: TGTGCCAGCAGTAGTACAGGGGGCCAAGAGACCCAGTACTTC

J: TRBJ2-7
size: many
D: -
V: TRBV7-2
CDR3: CASSSDLPYEQYF
DNA: TGTGCCAGCAGCTCGGACCTACCCTACGAGCAGTACTTC

J: TRBJ2-7
size: -
D: -
V: TRBV12-3/TRBV12-4
CDR3: CTSTHDAQAYEQYF
DNA: TGTACCAGCACCCATGACGCACAGGCCTACGAGCAGTACTTC

J: TRBJ2-3
size: many
D: -
V: TRBV5-1
CDR3: CASSPPQAVSSTDTQYF
DNA: TGCGCCAGCAGCCCCCCCCAGGCAGTGTCTAGCACAGATACGCAGTATTTT

J: TRBJ1-3
size: -
D: TRBD1
V: TRBV20-1
CDR3: CSAALGQGRSGNTIYF
DNA: TGCAGTGCCGCCCTGGGACAGGGGAGGTCTGGAAACACCATATATTTT

J: TRBJ1-2
size: many
D: -
V: TRBV4-3
CDR3: CASSQANREDYGYTF
DNA: TGCGCCAGCAGCCAAGCTAACAGGGAAGACTATGGCTACACCTTC

J: TRBJ2-7
size: many
D: -
V: TRBV29-1
CDR3: CSVEEGAGTYEQYF
DNA: TGCAGCGTTGAAGAAGGAGCAGGGACCTACGAGCAGTACTTC

J: TRBJ1-2
size: many
D: -
V: TRBV10-1
CDR3: CASRSPGHDYGYTF
DNA: TGCGCCAGCAGAAGTCCGGGACATGACTATGGCTACACCTTC

J: TRBJ2-7
size: many
D: -
V: TRBV20-1
CDR3: CSASPQGHEQYF
DNA: TGCAGTGCTAGTCCACAGGGCCACGAGCAGTACTTC

J: TRBJ2-5
size: -
D: TRBD2
V: TRBV30
CDR3: CAWNGGAGETQYF
DNA: TGTGCCTGGAACGGGGGGGCTGGAGAGACCCAGTACTTC

J: TRBJ2-1
size: many
D: TRBD2
V: TRBV6-5
CDR3: CASSYQTRGSEQFF
DNA: TGTGCCAGCAGTTACCAAACGCGGGGGTCGGAGCAGTTCTTC

J: TRBJ2-1
size: many
D: -
V: TRBV2
CDR3: CASSEGSVLGNEQFF
DNA: TGTGCCAGCAGTGAAGGTTCAGTACTTGGGAATGAGCAGTTCTTC

J: TRBJ2-1
size: few
D: TRBD2
V: TRBV29-1
CDR3: CSVQTSGSYEQFF
DNA: TGCAGCGTTCAGACTAGCGGGAGTTATGAGCAGTTCTTC

J: TRBJ2-7
size: many
D: TRBD1
V: TRBV5-6
CDR3: CASSLVDRGYEQYF
DNA: TGTGCCAGCAGCTTGGTAGACAGGGGCTACGAGCAGTACTTC

J: TRBJ2-7
size: many
D: -
V: TRBV5-1
CDR3: CANTLGGKPYEQYF
DNA: TGCGCCAATACCCTGGGGGGTAAACCCTACGAGCAGTACTTC

J: TRBJ2-1
size: few
D: -
V: TRBV7-9
CDR3: CASSVRTYGTSHNEQFF
DNA: TGTGCCAGCAGCGTCCGGACTTACGGGACATCCCACAATGAGCAGTTCTTC

J: TRBJ1-3
size: -
D: -
V: TRBV6-5
CDR3: CASRRQSSGNTIYF
DNA: TGTGCCAGCAGACGCCAGAGCTCTGGAAACACCATATATTTT

J: TRBJ1-4
size: -
D: -
V: TRBV5-5
CDR3: CASSLSEGKLFF
DNA: TGTGCCAGCAGCTTGAGTGAGGGAAAACTGTTTTTT

J: TRBJ2-3
size: many
D: -
V: TRBV13
CDR3: CASSLAAGWTDTQYF
DNA: TGTGCCAGCAGCTTAGCGGCGGGATGGACAGATACGCAGTATTTT

J: TRBJ2-2
size: few
D: -
V: TRBV24-1
CDR3: CATRTRETGELFF
DNA: TGTGCCACCAGGACAAGGGAGACCGGGGAGCTGTTTTTT

J: TRBJ2-7
size: many
D: TRBD2
V: TRBV20-1
CDR3: CSARSGRSYEQYF
DNA: TGCAGTGCTAGAAGCGGGAGGAGCTACGAGCAGTACTTC

J: TRBJ2-7
size: -
D: -
V: TRBV12-3/TRBV12-4
CDR3: CASSLKEGQYEQYF
DNA: TGTGCCAGCAGTTTAAAAGAGGGACAATACGAGCAGTACTTC

J: TRBJ2-7
size: few
D: TRBD2
V: TRBV20-1
CDR3: CSARPGLNEQYF
DNA: TGCAGTGCTAGACCGGGACTAAACGAGCAGTACTTC

J: TRBJ2-3
size: many
D: -
V: TRBV4-3
CDR3: CASSQEEGIGADTQYF
DNA: TGCGCCAGCAGCCAAGAGGAGGGGATAGGAGCAGATACGCAGTATTTT

J: TRBJ2-6
size: -
D: -
V: TRBV6-2/TRBV6-3
CDR3: CASSYQTYTGANVLTF
DNA: TGTGCCAGCAGTTACCAGACATACACTGGGGCCAACGTCCTGACTTTC

J: TRBJ2-6
size: many
D: -
V: TRBV24-1
CDR3: CAVQGSLLPGANVLTF
DNA: TGTGCCGTCCAGGGGTCCCTATTACCTGGGGCCAACGTCCTGACTTTC

J: TRBJ2-3
size: many
D: TRBD2
V: TRBV2
CDR3: CASTTSDTGDTQYF
DNA: TGTGCCAGCACGACTAGCGATACTGGGGATACGCAGTATTTT

J: TRBJ2-3
size: -
D: -
V: TRBV6-5
CDR3: CASSLGTLLDTDTQYF
DNA: TGTGCCAGCAGTTTGGGGACACTCCTAGATACAGATACGCAGTATTTT

J: TRBJ2-3
size: many
D: -
V: TRBV20-1
CDR3: CSAPSHRYTSTDTQYF
DNA: TGCAGTGCTCCCTCACACAGGTACACGAGCACAGATACGCAGTATTTT

J: TRBJ2-5
size: many
D: -
V: TRBV28
CDR3: CASSLNPHRVGETQYF
DNA: TGTGCCAGCAGTTTAAATCCCCACAGGGTGGGGGAGACCCAGTACTTC

J: TRBJ2-7
size: many
D: -
V: TRBV7-9
CDR3: CASSLGVGSLYEQYF
DNA: TGTGCCAGCAGCTTAGGTGTTGGCAGTTTGTACGAGCAGTACTTC

J: TRBJ2-1
size: many
D: -
V: TRBV15
CDR3: CATRRDGGEQFF
DNA: TGTGCCACTCGCAGGGATGGAGGAGAGCAGTTCTTC

J: TRBJ1-3
size: few
D: -
V: TRBV2
CDR3: CASRGSTKQGNTIYF
DNA: TGTGCCAGCAGGGGATCCACTAAACAGGGAAACACCATATATTTT

J: TRBJ1-2
size: few
D: TRBD1
V: TRBV20-1
CDR3: CSARETGTGYGYTF
DNA: TGCAGTGCTAGAGAAACCGGGACAGGCTATGGCTACACCTTC

J: TRBJ2-7
size: many
D: TRBD2
V: TRBV7-2
CDR3: CASSQAGHSYEQYF
DNA: TGTGCCAGCAGCCAAGCGGGGCACTCCTACGAGCAGTACTTC

J: TRBJ2-1
size: many
D: TRBD1
V: TRBV29-1
CDR3: CSSPGDRYSNEQFF
DNA: TGCAGCTCCCCTGGGGACAGGTACTCCAATGAGCAGTTCTTC

J: TRBJ1-3
size: -
D: TRBD1
V: TRBV27
CDR3: CASSLRGPGNTIYF
DNA: TGTGCCAGCAGTTTAAGGGGGCCTGGAAACACCATATATTTT

J: TRBJ2-3
size: -
D: -
V: TRBV12-3/TRBV12-4
CDR3: CASSLDKSGLTDTQYF
DNA: TGTGCCAGCAGTTTAGACAAGTCCGGGCTCACAGATACGCAGTATTTT

J: TRBJ1-4
size: few
D: -
V: TRBV9
CDR3: CASSVEPGTTNEKLFF
DNA: TGTGCCAGCAGCGTAGAGCCAGGCACAACTAATGAAAAACTGTTTTTT

J: TRBJ2-2
size: -
D: -
V: TRBV6-5
CDR3: CASSYQTGFGRTGELFF
DNA: TGTGCCAGCAGTTACCAGACAGGGTTTGGGAGGACCGGGGAGCTGTTTTTT